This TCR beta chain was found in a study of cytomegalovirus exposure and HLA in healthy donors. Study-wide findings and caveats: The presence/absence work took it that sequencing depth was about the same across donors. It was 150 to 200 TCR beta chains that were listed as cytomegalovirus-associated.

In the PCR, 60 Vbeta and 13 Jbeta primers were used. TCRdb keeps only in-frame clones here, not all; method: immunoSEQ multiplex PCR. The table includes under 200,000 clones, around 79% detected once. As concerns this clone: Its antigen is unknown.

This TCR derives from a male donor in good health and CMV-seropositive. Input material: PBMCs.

The CDR3 sequence: CASSEWGQGLQFF. The CDR3 DNA reads as TGTGCCAGCAGTGAATGGGGACAGGGGCTACAGTTCTTC. This sequence joins TRBV2 and TRBJ2-1; the match to TRBD1 covers 10 bases. This CDR3 region has 13 residues. V dropped 2 bases and J dropped 13; count of bases not matched to a gene: 5. Germline lookup yields CDR1 SNHLY and CDR2 FYNNEI.